One sample yielded the 8 T cell receptor beta chains listed below, sequenced in a study of cytomegalovirus exposure and HLA in healthy donors (dated by TCRdb to the late 2010s). The protocol used for the library was the immunoSEQ multiplex PCR assay. For the multiplex PCR, a mixture combining 60 forward primers for TCR Vbeta segments and 13 reverse primers for TCR Jbeta segments was used. TCRdb provides this immuneACCESS table in a form limited to in-frame rearrangements. Some clones are lacking; in checked studies, under half of them reflect an unresolved V gene, and why the rest are absent is not known. The sample records around 55,000 clones, 65% to 80% of which are singletons. About 37% of the sample rests with the top ten. Specimen: PBMCs. The receptors derive from a man in his forties in good health and CMV-seropositive.

The V and J genes are TRBV5-6 and TRBJ1-1; D might be TRBD1 (5 bases). This CDR3 is 16 amino acids long. V lost 1 base and J lost 10, with 23 bases in between. Germline lookup yields CDR1 SGHDT and CDR2 YYEEEE. The CDR3 protein is CASSLSFRGPAATAFF. The DNA for the CDR3 is TGTGCCAGCAGCTTGAGCTTTAGGGGCCCAGCCGCAACAGCTTTCTTT.

CDR3 protein: CASSLTGGVNTEAFF. In DNA form, the CDR3 reads TGTGCCAGCAGCTTAACGGGGGGGGTTAACACTGAAGCTTTCTTT. J is TRBJ1-1 and V is TRBV7-2; possibly TRBD1 for D (5 bases). Trimming shortened V by 2 bases and J by 2 bases, and 12 bases separated the two germline ends. CDR3 size: 15 residues. Germline loops: CDR1 SGHTA, CDR2 FQGNSA.

Remarks on this clone: Other DNA sequences in this sample translate to the same CDR3. V is TRBV5-1 and J is TRBJ1-1, with D tentatively TRBD1 (5 bases). Germline V gene lookup returns CDR1 SGHRS and CDR2 YFSETQ. The CDR3 contains 13 residues. Trimming left V 2 bases short and J 0 bases short, with 5 bases between. The CDR3 region is CASSLGVNTEAFF. As DNA, the CDR3 is TGCGCCAGCAGCTTAGGGGTGAACACTGAAGCTTTCTTT.

The rearrangement joins TRBV5-1 to TRBJ1-2, with 11 bases fitting TRBD1. This CDR3 is built from 15 residues. V lost 0 bases to trimming and J lost 4 bases; unmatched junction nucleotides: 2. Germline V CDR1 and CDR2: SGHRS, YFSETQ. CDR3: CASSLGTGGGYGYTF. The CDR3 DNA reads as TGCGCCAGCAGCTTGGGGACAGGGGGCGGCTATGGCTACACCTTC.

This chain joins TRBV2 and TRBJ1-5; 7 nucleotides align to TRBD1. Per germline, CDR1 SNHLY and CDR2 FYNNEI. V shed 6 bases, J shed 0 bases, and the junction held 5 bases outside the gene matches. This CDR3 is built from 15 residues. CDR3 nucleotide sequence: TGTGCCAGCAGGAGGACAGGAAATAGCAATCAGCCCCAGCATTTT. As protein: CASRRTGNSNQPQHF.

The CDR3 loop is CASSPNQETQYF. The CDR3 DNA sequence: TGTGCCAGCAGCCCCAACCAAGAGACCCAGTACTTC. The V gene is TRBV6-6, the J gene TRBJ2-5, with unresolved D. V was pared by 6 bases and J by 0 bases, with 5 bases between. Germline-derived CDR1 and CDR2 are MNHNY and SVGAGI (reference sequence). The CDR3 consists of 12 residues.

This chain connects TRBV6-1 to TRBJ2-7; 8 positions match TRBD1. V trimming: 7 bases; J trimming: 6 bases; junction bases outside the gene matches: 8. Germline assignment: CDR1 MNHNS and CDR2 SASEGT. The CDR3 spans 13 residues. DNA of the CDR3: TGTGCCAGCATTACGGACAGGGACGGCGAGCAGTACTTC. This translates into CASITDRDGEQYF.

This clone was counted only a few times. The genes are TRBV10-3 and TRBJ2-3; a possible D gene is TRBD1 (5 bases). This CDR3 comprises 11 residues. Trimming cost V 4 bases and J 8 bases, with 7 bases left between them. Germline assignment: CDR1 ENHRY and CDR2 SYGVKD. The CDR3 region is CAISGQGTQYF. The CDR3 nucleotides read TGTGCCATCAGTGGTCAGGGTACGCAGTATTTT.